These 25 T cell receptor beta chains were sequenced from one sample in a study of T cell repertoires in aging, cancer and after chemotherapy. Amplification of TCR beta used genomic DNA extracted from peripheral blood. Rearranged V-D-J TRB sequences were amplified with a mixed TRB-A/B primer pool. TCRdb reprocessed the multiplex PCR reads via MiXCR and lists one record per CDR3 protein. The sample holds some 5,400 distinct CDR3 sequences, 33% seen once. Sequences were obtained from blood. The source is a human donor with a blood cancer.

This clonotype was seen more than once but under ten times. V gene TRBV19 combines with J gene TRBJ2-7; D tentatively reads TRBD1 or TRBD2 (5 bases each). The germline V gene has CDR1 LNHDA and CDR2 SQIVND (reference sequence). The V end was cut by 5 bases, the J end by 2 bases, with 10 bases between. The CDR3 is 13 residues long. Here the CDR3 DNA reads TGTGCCAGTAGTCCAGAGGGGACCTACGAGCAGTACTTC. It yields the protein CASSPEGTYEQYF. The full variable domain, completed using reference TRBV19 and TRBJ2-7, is DGGITQSPKYLFRKEGQNVTLSCEQNLNHDAMYWYRQDPGQGLRLIYYSQIVNDFQKGDIAEGYSVSREKKESFPLTVTSAQKNPTAFYLCASSPEGTYEQYFGPGTRLTVT.

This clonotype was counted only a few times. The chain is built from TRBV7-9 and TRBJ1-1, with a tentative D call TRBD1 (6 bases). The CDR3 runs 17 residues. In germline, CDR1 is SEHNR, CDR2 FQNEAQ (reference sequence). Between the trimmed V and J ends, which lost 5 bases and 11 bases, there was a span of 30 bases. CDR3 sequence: CASSAQGLMTAGLVAFF. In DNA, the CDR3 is TGTGCCAGCAGCGCCCAGGGGCTTATGACAGCGGGGCTAGTGGCTTTCTTT.

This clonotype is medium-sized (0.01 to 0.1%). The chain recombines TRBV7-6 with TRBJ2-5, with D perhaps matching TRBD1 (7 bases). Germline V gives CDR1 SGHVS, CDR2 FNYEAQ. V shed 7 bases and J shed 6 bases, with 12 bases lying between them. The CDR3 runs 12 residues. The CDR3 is CASTAGGQTQYF. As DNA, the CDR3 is TGTGCCAGCACGGCAGGGGGGCAGACCCAGTACTTC.

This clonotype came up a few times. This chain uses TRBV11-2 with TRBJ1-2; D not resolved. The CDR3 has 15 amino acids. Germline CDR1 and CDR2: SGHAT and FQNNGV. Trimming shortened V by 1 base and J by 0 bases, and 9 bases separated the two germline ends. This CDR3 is CASSLVLGSNYGYTF. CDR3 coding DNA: TGTGCCAGCAGCTTAGTTCTGGGTTCTAACTATGGCTACACCTTC.

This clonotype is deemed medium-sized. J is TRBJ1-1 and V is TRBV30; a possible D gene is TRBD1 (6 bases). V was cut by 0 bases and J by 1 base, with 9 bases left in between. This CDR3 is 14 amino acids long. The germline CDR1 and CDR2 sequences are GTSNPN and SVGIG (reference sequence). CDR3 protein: CAWSVNRENTEAFF. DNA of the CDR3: TGTGCCTGGAGTGTAAACAGGGAGAACACTGAAGCTTTCTTT.

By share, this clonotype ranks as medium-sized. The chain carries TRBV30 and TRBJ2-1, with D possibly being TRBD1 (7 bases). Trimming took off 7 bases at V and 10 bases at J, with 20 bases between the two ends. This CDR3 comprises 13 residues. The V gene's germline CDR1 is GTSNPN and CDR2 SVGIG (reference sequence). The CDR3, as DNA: TGTGCCTCAGAGGCTCGGAGGGGGCAGGAGCAGTTCTTC. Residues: CASEARRGQEQFF.

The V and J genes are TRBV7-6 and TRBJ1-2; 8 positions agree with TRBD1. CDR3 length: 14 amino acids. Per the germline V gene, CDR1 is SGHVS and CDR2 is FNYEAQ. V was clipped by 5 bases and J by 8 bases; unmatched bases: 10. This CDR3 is CASSLSPDREGYTF. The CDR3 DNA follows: TGTGCCAGCAGCCTCAGCCCGGACAGGGAGGGCTACACCTTC.

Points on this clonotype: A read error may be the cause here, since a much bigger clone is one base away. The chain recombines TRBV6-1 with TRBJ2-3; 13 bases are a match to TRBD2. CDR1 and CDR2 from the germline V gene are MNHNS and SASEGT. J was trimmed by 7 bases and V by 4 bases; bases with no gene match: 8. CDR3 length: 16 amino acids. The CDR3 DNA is TGTGCCAGCAGTGTACGACTAGCGGGGGGACTCAATACGCAGTATTTT. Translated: CASSVRLAGGLNTQYF.

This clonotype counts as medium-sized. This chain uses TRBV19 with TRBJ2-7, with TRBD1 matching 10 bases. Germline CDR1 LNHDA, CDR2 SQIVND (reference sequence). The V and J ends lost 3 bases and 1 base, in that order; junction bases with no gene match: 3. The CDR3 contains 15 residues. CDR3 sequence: CASSIRDRGSYEQYF. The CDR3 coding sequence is TGTGCCAGTAGTATCCGGGACAGGGGATCCTACGAGCAGTACTTC.

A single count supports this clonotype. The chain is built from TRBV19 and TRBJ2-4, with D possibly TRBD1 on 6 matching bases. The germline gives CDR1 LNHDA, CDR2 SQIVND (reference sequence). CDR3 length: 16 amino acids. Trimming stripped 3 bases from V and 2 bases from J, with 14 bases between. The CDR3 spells CASSIEQGTSKNIQYF. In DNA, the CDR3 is TGTGCCAGTAGTATTGAACAGGGTACTTCCAAAAACATTCAGTACTTC.

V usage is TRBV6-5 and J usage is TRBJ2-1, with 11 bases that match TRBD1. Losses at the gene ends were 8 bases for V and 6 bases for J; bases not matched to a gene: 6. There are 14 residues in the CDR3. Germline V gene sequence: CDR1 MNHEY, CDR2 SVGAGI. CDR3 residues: CASGTGTGGNEQFF. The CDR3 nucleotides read TGTGCCAGCGGTACCGGGACAGGGGGCAATGAGCAGTTCTTC.

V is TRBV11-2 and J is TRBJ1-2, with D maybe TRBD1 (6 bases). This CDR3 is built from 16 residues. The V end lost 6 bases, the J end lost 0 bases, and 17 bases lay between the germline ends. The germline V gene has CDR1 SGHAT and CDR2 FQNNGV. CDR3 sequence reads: CASRITTGRTNYGYTF. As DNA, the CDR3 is TGTGCCAGCAGGATTACCACAGGGAGGACTAACTATGGCTACACCTTC.

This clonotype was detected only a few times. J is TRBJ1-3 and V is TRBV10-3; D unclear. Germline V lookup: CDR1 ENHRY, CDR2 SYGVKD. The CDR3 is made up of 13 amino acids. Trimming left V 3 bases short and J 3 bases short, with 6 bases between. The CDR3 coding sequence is TGTGCCATCAGTGAACCGTATGGAAACACCATATATTTT. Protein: CAISEPYGNTIYF.

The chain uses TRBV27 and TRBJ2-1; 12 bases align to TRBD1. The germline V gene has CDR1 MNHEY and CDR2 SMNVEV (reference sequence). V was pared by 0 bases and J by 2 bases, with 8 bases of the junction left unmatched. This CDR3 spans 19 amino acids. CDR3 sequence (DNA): TGTGCCAGCAGTTTATCGGCCCGCGGGACAGGGGGCGCCTACAATGAGCAGTTCTTC. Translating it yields CASSLSARGTGGAYNEQFF.

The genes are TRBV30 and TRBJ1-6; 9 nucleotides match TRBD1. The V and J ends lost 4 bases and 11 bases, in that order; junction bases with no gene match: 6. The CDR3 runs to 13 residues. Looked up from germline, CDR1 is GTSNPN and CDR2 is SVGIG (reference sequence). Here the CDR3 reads CAWMGTGGTPLHF. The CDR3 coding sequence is TGTGCCTGGATGGGAACAGGGGGCACACCCCTCCACTTT.

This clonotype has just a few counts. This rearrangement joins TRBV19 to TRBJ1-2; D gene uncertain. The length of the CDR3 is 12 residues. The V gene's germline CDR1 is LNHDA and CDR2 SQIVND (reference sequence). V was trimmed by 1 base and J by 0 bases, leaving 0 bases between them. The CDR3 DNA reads TGTGCCAGTAGTATAGCTAACTATGGCTACACCTTC. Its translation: CASSIANYGYTF.

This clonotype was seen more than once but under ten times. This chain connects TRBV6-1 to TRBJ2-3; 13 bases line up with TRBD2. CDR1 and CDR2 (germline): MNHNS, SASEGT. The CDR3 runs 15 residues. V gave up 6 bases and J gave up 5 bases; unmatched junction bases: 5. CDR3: CASSPGTSGVDTQYF. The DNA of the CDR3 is TGTGCCAGCAGCCCCGGGACTAGCGGGGTAGATACGCAGTATTTT.

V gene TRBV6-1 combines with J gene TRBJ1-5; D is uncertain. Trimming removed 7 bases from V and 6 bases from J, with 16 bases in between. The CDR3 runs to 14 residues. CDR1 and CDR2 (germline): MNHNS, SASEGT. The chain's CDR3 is CASTNLGLGQPQHF. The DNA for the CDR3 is TGTGCCAGCACCAATCTGGGGTTGGGTCAGCCCCAGCATTTT.

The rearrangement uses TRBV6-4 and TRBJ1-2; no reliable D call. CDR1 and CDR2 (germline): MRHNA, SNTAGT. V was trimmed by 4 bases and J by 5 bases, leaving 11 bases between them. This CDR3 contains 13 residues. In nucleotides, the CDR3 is TGTGCCAGCAGTGCGATGTCCGGTTATGGCTACACCTTC. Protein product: CASSAMSGYGYTF.

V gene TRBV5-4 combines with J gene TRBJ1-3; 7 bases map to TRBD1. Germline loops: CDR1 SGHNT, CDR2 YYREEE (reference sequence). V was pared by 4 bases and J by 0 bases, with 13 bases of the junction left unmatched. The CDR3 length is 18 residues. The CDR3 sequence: CASSTSRDRPSSGNTIYF. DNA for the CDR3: TGTGCCAGCAGCACATCCCGGGACAGACCTAGCTCTGGAAACACCATATATTTT.

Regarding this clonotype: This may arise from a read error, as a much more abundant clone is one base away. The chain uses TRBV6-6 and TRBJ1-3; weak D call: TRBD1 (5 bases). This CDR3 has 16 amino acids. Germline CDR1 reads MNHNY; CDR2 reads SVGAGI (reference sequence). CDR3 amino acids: CSSSYSLSGSGNTIYF. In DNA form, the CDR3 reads TGTTCCAGCAGTTACTCGCTCTCAGGGTCTGGAAACACCATATATTTT.

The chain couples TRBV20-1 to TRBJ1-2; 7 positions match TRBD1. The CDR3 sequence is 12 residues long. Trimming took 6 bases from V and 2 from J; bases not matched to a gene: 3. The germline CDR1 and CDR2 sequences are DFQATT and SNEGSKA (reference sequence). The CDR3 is CSASQGNYGYTF. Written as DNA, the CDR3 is TGCAGTGCCTCACAGGGGAACTATGGCTACACCTTC.

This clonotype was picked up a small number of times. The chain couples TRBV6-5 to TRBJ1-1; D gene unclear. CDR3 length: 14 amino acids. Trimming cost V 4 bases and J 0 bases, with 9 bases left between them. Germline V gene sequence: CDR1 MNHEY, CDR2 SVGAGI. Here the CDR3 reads CASSSPGLNTEAFF. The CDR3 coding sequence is TGTGCCAGCAGTTCCCCGGGCTTGAACACTGAAGCTTTCTTT.

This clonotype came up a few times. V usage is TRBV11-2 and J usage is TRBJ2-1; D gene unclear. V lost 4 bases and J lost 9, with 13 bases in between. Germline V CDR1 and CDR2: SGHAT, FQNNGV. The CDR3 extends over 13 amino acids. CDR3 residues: CASSSVKGPEQFF. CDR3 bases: TGTGCCAGCAGCTCAGTGAAGGGTCCTGAGCAGTTCTTC.

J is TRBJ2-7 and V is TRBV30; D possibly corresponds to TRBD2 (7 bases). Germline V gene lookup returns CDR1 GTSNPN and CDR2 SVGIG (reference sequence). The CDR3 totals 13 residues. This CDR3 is CASGGRYIYEQYF. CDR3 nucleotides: TGTGCATCGGGGGGCAGGTACATCTACGAGCAGTACTTC.